This T cell receptor (beta chain) was retrieved from a study of blood T cell repertoires in COVID-19. About the research overall: T cells, B-cell-depleted T cells, or PBMCs provided the cDNA or gDNA that served as material.

Some clones are missing from TCRdb's copy, which holds only in-frame ones; the method was immunoSEQ multiplex PCR. The sample consists of about 150,000 clones, 80% to 90% of them appearing once. The CDR3 runs 15 residues. The germline V gene has CDR1 SNHLY and CDR2 FYNNEI. J gave up 0 bases and V 7 bases, and 6 bases lay outside the gene matches. All enrollees were about 18 to 90 years old and from 20 to 25 US areas. V gene TRBV2 combines with J gene TRBJ2-1; 7 positions agree with TRBD2. This sequence was found in a man aged 50-60 years who had recovered from COVID-19. Source material: PBMCs or T cells enriched from blood (not recorded which). The CDR3 loop reads CASMASGGSYNEQFF. CDR3 nucleotides: TGTGCCAGCATGGCGTCGGGGGGCTCCTACAATGAGCAGTTCTTC. Based on the CDR3 plus reference TRBV2 and TRBJ2-1, the full variable domain is EPEVTQTPSHQVTQMGQEVILRCVPISNHLYFYWYRQILGQKVEFLVSFYNNEISEKSEIFDDQFSVERPDGSNFTLKIRSTKLEDSAMYFCASMASGGSYNEQFFGPGTRLTVL.